The rows below give T cell receptor delta chains drawn from one sample of a study of γδ T cells in repeated Plasmodium falciparum infection. TCRdb repeated clone calling on the multiplex PCR reads with CATT. Of 85,000 to 95,000 delta-chain clones listed, approximately 1.5% were seen once; the top ten hold 7% to 9.5%. The sample consisted of gamma-delta T cells from blood. The receptors come from a pool of human donors (malaria-infected and uninfected, not separated). Both conserved end residues are part of each CDR3. A D gene is named only where the DNA matches it firmly.

j_gene: TRDJ1; v_gene: TRDV1; d_gene: .; CDR3aa: CALMVLGYSDKLIF
j_gene: TRDJ1; v_gene: TRDV1; d_gene: TRDD3; CDR3aa: CALGEHPPFDRYWGIGVELIF
j_gene: TRDJ3; v_gene: TRDV2; d_gene: TRDD3; CDR3aa: CACDTYPGGYANWDTRQMFF
j_gene: TRDJ1; v_gene: TRDV3; d_gene: .; CDR3aa: CAFRRDYTDKLIF
j_gene: TRDJ1; v_gene: TRDV1; d_gene: TRDD3; CDR3aa: CALGEQAFNWLLGDTTNKLIF
j_gene: TRDJ2; v_gene: TRDV1; d_gene: TRDD3; CDR3aa: CALGELGWGPPLTAQLFF
j_gene: TRDJ1; v_gene: TRDV2; d_gene: TRDD3; CDR3aa: CACDALPTGGYSYTDKLIF
j_gene: TRDJ3; v_gene: TRDV2; d_gene: TRDD3; CDR3aa: CACDTGGFGSSWDTRQMFF
j_gene: TRDJ2; v_gene: TRDV1; d_gene: TRDD3; CDR3aa: CALGELWPQPSTGGCPAQLFF
j_gene: TRDJ1; v_gene: TRDV1; d_gene: .; CDR3aa: CALGVVRAILYGTWVDTDKLIF
j_gene: TRDJ1; v_gene: TRDV1; d_gene: TRDD3; CDR3aa: CALGEPRLGGGGYLTDKLIF
j_gene: TRDJ1; v_gene: TRDV2; d_gene: TRDD3; CDR3aa: CACDTVQFISKLGDSHGYTDKLIF
j_gene: TRDJ1; v_gene: TRDV1; d_gene: .; CDR3aa: CALGLSLRHTDKLIF
j_gene: TRDJ1; v_gene: TRDV1; d_gene: TRDD3; CDR3aa: CALGEWGTNRGILTDKLIF
j_gene: TRDJ1; v_gene: TRDV2; d_gene: TRDD3; CDR3aa: CACDTVELGDTWGITDKLIF
j_gene: TRDJ1; v_gene: TRDV1; d_gene: .; CDR3aa: CALGPSWALRPLGTNTDKLIF
j_gene: TRDJ3; v_gene: TRDV2; d_gene: TRDD3; CDR3aa: CACDTVGGGYVAWDTRQMFF
j_gene: TRDJ2; v_gene: TRDV1; d_gene: TRDD2; CDR3aa: CALGFLPTGAAQLFF
j_gene: TRDJ1; v_gene: TRDV1; d_gene: .; CDR3aa: CALPRPTVLGGTDKLIF
j_gene: TRDJ3; v_gene: TRDV2; d_gene: .; CDR3aa: CACDTAGELWDTRQMFF
j_gene: TRDJ3; v_gene: TRDV2; d_gene: TRDD3; CDR3aa: CACDTVLGDTSSWDTRQMFF
j_gene: TRDJ1; v_gene: TRDV1; d_gene: TRDD3; CDR3aa: CALGELYLTPTGGYANDKLIF
j_gene: TRDJ1; v_gene: TRDV1; d_gene: .; CDR3aa: CALGEGRPLPTNTDKLIF
j_gene: TRDJ1; v_gene: TRAV29/DV5; d_gene: TRDD3; CDR3aa: CAASPSTGGSMYTDKLIF
j_gene: TRDJ1; v_gene: TRDV1; d_gene: .; CDR3aa: CALGELPYRDADTDKLIF
j_gene: TRDJ1; v_gene: TRDV1; d_gene: .; CDR3aa: CALGELLYPLYTDKLIF
j_gene: TRDJ1; v_gene: TRDV2; d_gene: TRDD3; CDR3aa: CACDLLGGALTDKLIF
j_gene: TRDJ1; v_gene: TRDV1; d_gene: TRDD3; CDR3aa: CALGAILRGGYVYDKLIF
j_gene: TRDJ1; v_gene: TRDV1; d_gene: TRDD3; CDR3aa: CALGESLWGIPGGSTDKLIF
j_gene: TRDJ1; v_gene: TRDV2; d_gene: TRDD3; CDR3aa: CACDTLLGDTVDKLIF
j_gene: TRDJ1; v_gene: TRDV2; d_gene: .; CDR3aa: CACAALGFSGDGDKLIF
j_gene: TRDJ1; v_gene: TRDV3; d_gene: TRDD3; CDR3aa: CALLSLSTGDTLGADKLIF
j_gene: TRDJ1; v_gene: TRDV1; d_gene: TRDD3; CDR3aa: CALGDRPPVLGTNVGHTDKLIF
j_gene: TRDJ1; v_gene: TRDV2; d_gene: TRDD3; CDR3aa: CACDPVLGDTLGVDEYTDKLIF
j_gene: TRDJ1; v_gene: TRDV2; d_gene: .; CDR3aa: CACDTVPSYGDGSRDTDKLIF
j_gene: TRDJ1; v_gene: TRDV2; d_gene: TRDD3; CDR3aa: CACDLLGDNTDKLIF
j_gene: TRDJ1; v_gene: TRDV1; d_gene: TRDD3; CDR3aa: CALGEFQRGPSEKNWGIPSNSKLIF
j_gene: TRDJ3; v_gene: TRDV2; d_gene: .; CDR3aa: CACDTPDSGESSWDTRQMFF
j_gene: TRDJ3; v_gene: TRDV1; d_gene: TRDD3; CDR3aa: CALGDGQVPPTYWGTSSWDTRQMFF
j_gene: TRDJ3; v_gene: TRDV2; d_gene: TRDD3; CDR3aa: CACDSTGGYPNPSSSLDTRQMFF
j_gene: TRDJ1; v_gene: TRDV1; d_gene: TRDD3; CDR3aa: CALGELALPKYWGIFEYTDKLIF